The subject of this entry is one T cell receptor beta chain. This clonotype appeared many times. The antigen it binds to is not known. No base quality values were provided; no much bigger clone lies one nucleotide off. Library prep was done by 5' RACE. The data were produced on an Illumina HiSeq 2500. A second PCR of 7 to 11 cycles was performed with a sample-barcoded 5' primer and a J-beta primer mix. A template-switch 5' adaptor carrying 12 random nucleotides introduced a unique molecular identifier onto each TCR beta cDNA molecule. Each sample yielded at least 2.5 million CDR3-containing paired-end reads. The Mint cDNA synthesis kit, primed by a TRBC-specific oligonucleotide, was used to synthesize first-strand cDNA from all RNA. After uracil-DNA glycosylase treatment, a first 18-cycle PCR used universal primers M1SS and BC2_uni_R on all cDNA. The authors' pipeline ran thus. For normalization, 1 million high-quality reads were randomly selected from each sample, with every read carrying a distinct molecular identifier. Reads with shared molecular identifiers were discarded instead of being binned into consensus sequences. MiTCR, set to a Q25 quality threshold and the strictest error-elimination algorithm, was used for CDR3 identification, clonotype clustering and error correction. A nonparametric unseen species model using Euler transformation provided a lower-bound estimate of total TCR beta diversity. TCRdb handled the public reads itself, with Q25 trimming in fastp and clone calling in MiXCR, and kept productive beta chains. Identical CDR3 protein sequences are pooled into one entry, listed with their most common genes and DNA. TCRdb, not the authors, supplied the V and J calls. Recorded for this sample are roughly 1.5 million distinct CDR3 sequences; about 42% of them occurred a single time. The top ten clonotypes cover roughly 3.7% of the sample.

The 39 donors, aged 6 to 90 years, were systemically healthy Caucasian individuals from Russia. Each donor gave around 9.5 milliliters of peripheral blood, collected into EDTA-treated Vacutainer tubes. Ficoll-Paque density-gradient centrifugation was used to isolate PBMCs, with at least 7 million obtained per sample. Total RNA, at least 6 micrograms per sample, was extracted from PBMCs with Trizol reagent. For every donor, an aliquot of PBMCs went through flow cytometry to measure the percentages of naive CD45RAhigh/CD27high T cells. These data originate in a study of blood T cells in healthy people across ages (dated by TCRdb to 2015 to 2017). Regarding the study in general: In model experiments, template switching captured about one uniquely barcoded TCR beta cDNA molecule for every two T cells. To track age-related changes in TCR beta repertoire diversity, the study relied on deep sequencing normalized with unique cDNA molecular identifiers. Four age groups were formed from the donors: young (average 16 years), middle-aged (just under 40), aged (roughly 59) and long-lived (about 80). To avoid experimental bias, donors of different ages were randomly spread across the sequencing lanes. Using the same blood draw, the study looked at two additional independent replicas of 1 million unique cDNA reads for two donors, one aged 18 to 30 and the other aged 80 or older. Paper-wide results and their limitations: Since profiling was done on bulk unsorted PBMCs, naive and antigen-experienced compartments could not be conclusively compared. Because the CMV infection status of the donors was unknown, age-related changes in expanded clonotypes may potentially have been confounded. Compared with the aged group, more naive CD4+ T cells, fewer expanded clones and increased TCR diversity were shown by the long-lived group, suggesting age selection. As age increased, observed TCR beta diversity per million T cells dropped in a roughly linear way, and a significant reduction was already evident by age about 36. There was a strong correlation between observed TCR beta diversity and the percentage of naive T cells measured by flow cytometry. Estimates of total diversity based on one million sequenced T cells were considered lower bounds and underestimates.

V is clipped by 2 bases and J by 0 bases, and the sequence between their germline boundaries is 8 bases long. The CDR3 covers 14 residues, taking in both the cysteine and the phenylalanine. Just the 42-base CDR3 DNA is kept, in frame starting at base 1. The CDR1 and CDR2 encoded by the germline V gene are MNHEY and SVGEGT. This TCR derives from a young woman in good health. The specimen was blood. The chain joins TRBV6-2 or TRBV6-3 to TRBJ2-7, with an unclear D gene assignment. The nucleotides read TGTGCCAGCAGTTACCGAGACGGCTCCTACGAGCAGTACTTC. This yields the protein CASSYRDGSYEQYF.